This T cell receptor (beta chain) is from a study of CXCR3-negative and CXCR3-positive naive CD8 T cells. General study results and limits: Memory CD8+ cells had much lower diversity, and both naive subsets had comparably high diversity. Compared with CXCR3-negative naive cells, CXCR3-positive naive cells showed more hydrophobic TRB CDR3s.

This clonotype is identified as medium-sized from frequency. Its antigen remains unidentified. The CDR3 consists of 15 residues. Per germline, CDR1 SGHRS and CDR2 YFSETQ. In preparing the TRB cDNA libraries, 5' RACE with UMI labels was used. From its re-call of the 5' RACE reads, TCRdb lists each CDR3 protein once, without DNA. This sample's table reports around 2,500 distinct CDR3 sequences. CD8+ T cell subsets were each sorted in triplicate, over 250,000 cells apiece. A CD45RO-CCR7+CD27+CD95- profile was what naive CD8+ T cells displayed. The material sequenced was naive CXCR3+ CD8+ T cells from blood. As for subset: CD45RO-CCR7+CD27+CD95- naive CD8+ T cells expressing CXCR3 (TNR3+). The clonotype was recovered from a human donor in good health. Some clones in this sample may be carry-over from other donors' samples. The chain carries TRBV5-1 and TRBJ1-5. The CDR3 is CASSPDFYSNQPQHF. Full variable domain (outside the CDR3, taken from reference TRBV5-1 and TRBJ1-5): KAGVTQTPRYLIKTRGQQVTLSCSPISGHRSVSWYQQTPGQGLQFLFEYFSETQRNKGNFPGRFSGRQFSNSRSEMNVSTLELGDSALYLCASSPDFYSNQPQHFGDGTRLSIL.